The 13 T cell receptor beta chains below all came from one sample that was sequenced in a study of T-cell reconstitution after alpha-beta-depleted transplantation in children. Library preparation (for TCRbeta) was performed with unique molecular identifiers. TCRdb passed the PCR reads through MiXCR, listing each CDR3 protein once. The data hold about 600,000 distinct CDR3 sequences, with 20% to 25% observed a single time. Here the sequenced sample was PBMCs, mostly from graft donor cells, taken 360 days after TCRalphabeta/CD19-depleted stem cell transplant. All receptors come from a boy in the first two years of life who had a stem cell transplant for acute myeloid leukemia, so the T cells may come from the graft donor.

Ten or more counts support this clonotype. The CDR3 DNA is TGCAGTGCTAGACGTTTCCCGGGACGGTCGAACACTGAAGCTTTCTTT. Its translation is CSARRFPGRSNTEAFF. The chain joins TRBV20-1 to TRBJ1-1; weak D call: TRBD1 (5 bases). CDR3 length: 16 residues. CDR1 DFQATT and CDR2 SNEGSKA come from the germline V gene (reference sequence). Trimming took 2 bases from V and 1 from J, leaving 17 bases between them.

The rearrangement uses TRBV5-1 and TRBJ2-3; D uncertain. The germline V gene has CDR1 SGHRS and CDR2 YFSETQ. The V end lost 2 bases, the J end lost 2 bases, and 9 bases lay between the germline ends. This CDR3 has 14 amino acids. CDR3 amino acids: CASSFEAPTDTQYF. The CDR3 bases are TGCGCCAGCAGCTTCGAAGCTCCCACAGATACGCAGTATTTT.

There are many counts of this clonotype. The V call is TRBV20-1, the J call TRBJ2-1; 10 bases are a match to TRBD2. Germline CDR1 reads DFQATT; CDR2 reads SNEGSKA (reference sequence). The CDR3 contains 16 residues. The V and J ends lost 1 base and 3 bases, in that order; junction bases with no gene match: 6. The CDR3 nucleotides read TGCAGTGCTAGAGCCGAAACTAGCGGGGACTACAATGAGCAGTTCTTC. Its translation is CSARAETSGDYNEQFF.

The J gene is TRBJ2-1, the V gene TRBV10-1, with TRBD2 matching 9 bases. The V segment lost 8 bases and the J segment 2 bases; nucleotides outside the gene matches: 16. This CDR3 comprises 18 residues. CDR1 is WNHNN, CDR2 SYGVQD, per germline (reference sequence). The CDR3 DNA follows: TGCGCCAGCTCCCCGGGTAGACTAGCGGCACCTCCCTACAATGAGCAGTTCTTC. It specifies CASSPGRLAAPPYNEQFF.

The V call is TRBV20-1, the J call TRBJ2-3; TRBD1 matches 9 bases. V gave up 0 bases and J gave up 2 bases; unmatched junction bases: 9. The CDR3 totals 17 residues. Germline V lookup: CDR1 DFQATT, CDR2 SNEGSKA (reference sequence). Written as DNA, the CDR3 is TGCAGTGCTAGAGATCTGCGGACAGGGGTTTACACAGATACGCAGTATTTT. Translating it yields CSARDLRTGVYTDTQYF.

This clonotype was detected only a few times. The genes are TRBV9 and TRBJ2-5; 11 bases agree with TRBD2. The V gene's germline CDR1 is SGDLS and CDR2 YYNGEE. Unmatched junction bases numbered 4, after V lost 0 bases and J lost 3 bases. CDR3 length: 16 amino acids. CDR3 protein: CASSVEASGGKETQYF. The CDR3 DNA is TGTGCCAGCAGCGTAGAGGCTAGCGGGGGGAAAGAGACCCAGTACTTC.

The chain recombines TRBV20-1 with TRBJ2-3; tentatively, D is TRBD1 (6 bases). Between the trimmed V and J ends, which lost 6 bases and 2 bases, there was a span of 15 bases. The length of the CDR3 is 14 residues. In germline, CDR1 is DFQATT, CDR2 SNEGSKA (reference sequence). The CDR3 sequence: CSAPERTATDTQYF. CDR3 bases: TGCAGTGCCCCTGAGAGGACAGCCACAGATACGCAGTATTTT.

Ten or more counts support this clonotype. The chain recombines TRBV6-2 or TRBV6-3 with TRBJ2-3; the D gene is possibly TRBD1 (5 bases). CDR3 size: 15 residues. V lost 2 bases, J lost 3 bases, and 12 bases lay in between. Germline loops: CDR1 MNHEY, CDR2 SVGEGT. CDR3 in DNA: TGTGCCAGCAGTTACCAGGCAGGGCGAACAGATACGCAGTATTTT. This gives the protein CASSYQAGRTDTQYF.

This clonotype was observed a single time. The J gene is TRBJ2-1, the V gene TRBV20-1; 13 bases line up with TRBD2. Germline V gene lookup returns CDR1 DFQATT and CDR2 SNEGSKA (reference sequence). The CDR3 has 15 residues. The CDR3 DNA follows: TGCTGCGCTAGAGGAACTAGCGGGGGGGCGATCGATGAGTTCTTC. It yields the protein CCARGTSGGAIDEFF.

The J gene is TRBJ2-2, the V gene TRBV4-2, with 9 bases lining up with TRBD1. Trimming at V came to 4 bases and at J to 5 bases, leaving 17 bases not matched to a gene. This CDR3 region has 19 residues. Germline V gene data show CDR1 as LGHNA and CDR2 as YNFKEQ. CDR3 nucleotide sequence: TGTGCCAGCAGCCTCCGGGACAGGGCTTCCATGGCCCCTACCGGGGAGCTGTTTTTT. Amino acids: CASSLRDRASMAPTGELFF.

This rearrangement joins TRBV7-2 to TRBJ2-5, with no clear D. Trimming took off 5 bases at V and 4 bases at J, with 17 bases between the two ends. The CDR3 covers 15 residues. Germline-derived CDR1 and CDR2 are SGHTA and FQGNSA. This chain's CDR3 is CASSPHWSFLETQYF. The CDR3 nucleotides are TGTGCCAGCAGCCCCCACTGGAGCTTCCTAGAGACCCAGTACTTC.

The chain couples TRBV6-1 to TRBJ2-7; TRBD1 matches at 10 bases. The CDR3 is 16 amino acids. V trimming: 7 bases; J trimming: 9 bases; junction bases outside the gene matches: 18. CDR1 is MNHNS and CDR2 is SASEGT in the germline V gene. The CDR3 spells CASTQTGGRGFQGQYV. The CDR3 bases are TGTGCCAGCACCCAGACAGGGGGCAGAGGGTTTCAGGGGCAGTACGTC.

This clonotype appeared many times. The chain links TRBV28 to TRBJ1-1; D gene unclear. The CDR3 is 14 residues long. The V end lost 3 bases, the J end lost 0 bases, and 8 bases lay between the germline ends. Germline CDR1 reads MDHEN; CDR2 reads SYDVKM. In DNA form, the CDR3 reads TGTGCCAGCAGTTTTGAACAGATGAACACTGAAGCTTTCTTT. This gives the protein CASSFEQMNTEAFF.